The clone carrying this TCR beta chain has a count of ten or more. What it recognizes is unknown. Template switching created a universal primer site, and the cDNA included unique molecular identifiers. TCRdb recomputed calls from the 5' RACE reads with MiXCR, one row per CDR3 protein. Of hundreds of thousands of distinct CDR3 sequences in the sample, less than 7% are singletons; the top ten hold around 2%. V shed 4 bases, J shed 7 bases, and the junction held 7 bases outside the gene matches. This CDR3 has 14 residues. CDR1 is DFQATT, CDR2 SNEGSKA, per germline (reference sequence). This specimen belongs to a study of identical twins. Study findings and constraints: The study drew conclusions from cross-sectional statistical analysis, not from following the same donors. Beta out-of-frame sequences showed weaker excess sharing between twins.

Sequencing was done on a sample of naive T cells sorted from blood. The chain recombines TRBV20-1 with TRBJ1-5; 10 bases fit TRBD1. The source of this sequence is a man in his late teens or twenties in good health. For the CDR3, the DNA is TGCAGTGCTATCCCGGGACAGGGGTTGCAGCCCCAGCATTTT. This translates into CSAIPGQGLQPQHF.